These T cell receptor beta chains were read from a single sample in a study of OX40 agonist ivuxolimab in advanced cancers. Sequencing was performed with immunoSEQ multiplex PCR; in TCRdb, only in-frame clones are kept and a portion is missing. The sample consists of 60,000 to 100,000 clones, 87% of them appearing once. Material: CD4+ or CD8+ T cells sorted from blood, obtained in a trial of the OX40 agonist ivuxolimab. The receptors come from an adult with an advanced solid tumor such as melanoma, head and neck, liver or kidney cancer. Each CDR3 is given with its conserved first and last residue. The order of the fields is J gene, clone size, D gene, V gene, CDR3 protein, CDR3 DNA. The D gene is left open where the match is weak. Clone size, where shown, is once, few, many, or a class for clones that have expanded.

>TRBJ2-1|.|.|TRBV5-1
CASSLSAGGYNEQFF
TGCGCCAGCAGCTTATCAGCGGGCGGCTACAATGAGCAGTTCTTC
>TRBJ2-1|.|.|TRBV30
CAWNRAGEQFF
TGTGCCTGGAATCGAGCAGGCGAGCAGTTCTTC
>TRBJ2-3|.|.|TRBV30
CAWSGQVTGYRTYTQYF
TGTGCCTGGAGTGGACAGGTGACGGGCTACCGAACCTATACGCAGTATTTT
>TRBJ1-5|once|.|TRBV6-1
CASSDTGWSNQPQHF
TGTGCCAGCAGTGACACAGGGTGGAGCAATCAGCCCCAGCATTTT
>TRBJ1-5|.|.|TRBV4-3
CASSQDLGARDQPQHF
TGCGCCAGCAGCCAAGATCTGGGCGCTCGGGATCAGCCCCAGCATTTT
>TRBJ2-3|.|TRBD2|TRBV7-3
CASSPQPSGSRSDTQYF
TGTGCCAGCAGCCCCCAGCCTAGCGGGAGTAGGTCAGATACGCAGTATTTT
>TRBJ2-7|.|.|TRBV2
CASSDPYEQYF
TGTGCCAGCAGTGACCCCTACGAGCAGTACTTC
>TRBJ1-1|.|.|TRBV5-1
CASSLAAGANTEAFF
TGCGCCAGCAGCTTGGCGGCGGGGGCGAACACTGAAGCTTTCTTT
>TRBJ1-5|.|.|TRBV18
CASSPGGLQPQHF
TGTGCCAGCTCACCTGGGGGATTACAGCCCCAGCATTTT
>TRBJ2-7|.|.|TRBV5-4
CASSFSYEQYF
TGTGCCAGCAGCTTTTCCTACGAGCAGTACTTC
>TRBJ2-1|.|.|TRBV2
CASSGRGYNEQFF
TGTGCCAGCAGTGGCCGCGGATACAATGAGCAGTTCTTC
>TRBJ1-1|.|.|TRBV21-1
CASPGQGPNTEAFF
TGTGCCAGCCCTGGACAGGGACCGAACACTGAAGCTTTCTTT
>TRBJ2-7|.|.|TRBV7-6
CASSPDPGSYEQYF
TGTGCCAGCAGCCCTGACCCGGGCTCCTACGAGCAGTACTTC
>TRBJ2-7|.|.|TRBV12-2
CASRLRPFWTALENEQYF
TGTGCAAGTCGCTTACGTCCGTTCTGGACAGCACTGGAAAACGAGCAGTACTTC
>TRBJ1-1|.|.|TRBV5-1
CASSLGQKNTEAFF
TGCGCCAGCAGCTTGGGACAAAAGAACACTGAAGCTTTCTTT
>TRBJ2-7|.|.|TRBV5-6
CASSLGLESYEQYF
TGTGCCAGCAGCTTGGGACTAGAGAGTTACGAGCAGTACTTC
>TRBJ2-3|.|TRBD2|TRBV11-2
CASREISGISTDTQYF
TGTGCCAGCAGGGAGATTAGCGGGATTAGCACAGATACGCAGTATTTT
>TRBJ1-1|.|.|TRBV2
CASSDGVNWVGGTEAFF
TGTGCCAGCAGTGATGGTGTTAATTGGGTGGGCGGCACTGAAGCTTTCTTT
>TRBJ2-1|.|.|TRBV5-4
CASSVPGNRNEQFF
TGTGCCAGCAGCGTTCCAGGGAATAGGAATGAGCAGTTCTTC
>TRBJ2-7|.|TRBD1|TRBV10-3
CAISDRRQGAGEQYF
TGTGCCATCAGTGACCGACGACAGGGGGCGGGGGAGCAGTACTTC
>TRBJ2-7|.|.|TRBV27
CASSPLTGGEQYF
TGTGCCAGCAGCCCCCTGACAGGCGGCGAGCAGTACTTC